Many counts were recorded for the clone carrying this T cell receptor (beta chain). Antigen specificity is unknown. The repertoire came from unfractionated whole blood and reflected all unsorted peripheral T cells. An approximately 2.5 ml peripheral blood sample was taken for RNA. The record originates from a study of HIV-infected patients and healthy controls. Germline CDR1 reads MNHEY; CDR2 reads SVGEGT. Trimming cost V 4 bases and J 7 bases, with 13 bases left between them. This CDR3 is built from 13 residues. Study-wide results and caveats: MAIT alpha-chain CDR3s were frequent in healthy controls, depleted in HIV+.

Reverse transcription used around 500 ng RNA and constant-region primers for alpha and beta. Alpha and beta chain libraries were made separately by chain-specific third strand synthesis with multiplexing indices. TCRdb used MiXCR to reprocess the 5' RACE reads, holding one entry per CDR3 protein. This table has almost 25,000 distinct CDR3 sequences, about 8.7% appearing once. Sequenced: blood. The chain carries TRBV6-2 or TRBV6-3 and TRBJ1-1; no clear D gene. The origin of this receptor is an adult in good health. The CDR3 bases are TGTGCCAGCAGTTTGTCAGGACTGTATGAAGCTTTCTTT. This codes for CASSLSGLYEAFF.